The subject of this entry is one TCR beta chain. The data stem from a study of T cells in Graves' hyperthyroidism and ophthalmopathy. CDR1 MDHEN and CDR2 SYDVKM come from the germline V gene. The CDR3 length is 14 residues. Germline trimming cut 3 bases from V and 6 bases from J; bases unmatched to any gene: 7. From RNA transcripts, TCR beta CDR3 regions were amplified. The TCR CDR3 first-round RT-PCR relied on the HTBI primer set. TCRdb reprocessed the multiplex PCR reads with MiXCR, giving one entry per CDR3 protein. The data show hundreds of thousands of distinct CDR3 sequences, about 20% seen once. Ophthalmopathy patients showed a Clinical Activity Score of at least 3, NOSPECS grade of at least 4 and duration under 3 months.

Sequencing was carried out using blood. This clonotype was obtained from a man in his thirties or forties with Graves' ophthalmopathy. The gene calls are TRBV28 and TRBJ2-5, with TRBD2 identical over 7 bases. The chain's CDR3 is CASSFGGTAKTQYF. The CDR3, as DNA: TGTGCCAGCAGTTTCGGGGGGACCGCGAAGACCCAGTACTTC. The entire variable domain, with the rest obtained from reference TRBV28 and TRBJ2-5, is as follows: DVKVTQSSRYLVKRTGEKVFLECVQDMDHENMFWYRQDPGLGLRLIYFSYDVKMKEKGDIPEGYSVSREKKERFSLILESASTNQTSMYLCASSFGGTAKTQYFGPGTRLLVL.